The 27 T cell receptor beta chains listed next were all sequenced from one sample in a study of blood T cell repertoires in COVID-19. TCRdb's copy holds only in-frame clones and misses some; the assay was immunoSEQ multiplex PCR. Of around 76,000 clones detected, about 90% appear once; the ten largest clones hold approximately 5.3%. The material sequenced was peripheral blood. These receptors were taken from a human donor in a cohort sampled during active COVID-19.

This rearrangement joins TRBV19 to TRBJ1-2; TRBD1 matches at 7 bases. Trimming removed 2 bases from V and 4 bases from J; junction bases left unmatched: 7. This CDR3 spans 15 amino acids. Per the germline V gene, CDR1 is LNHDA and CDR2 is SQIVND (reference sequence). The CDR3, as DNA: TGTGCCAGTAGTATAAATGGACAGGTTTTCTATGGCTACACCTTC. Translating it yields CASSINGQVFYGYTF.

Concerning this clone: A junction end diverges from the germline sequence, so it may reflect a read error. This rearrangement joins TRBV19 to TRBJ1-1, with 10 bases identical to TRBD1. The germline gives CDR1 LNHDA, CDR2 SQIVND (reference sequence). The CDR3 extends over 15 amino acids. CDR3: CASTIGDRGYTEAFF. The CDR3 DNA sequence: TGTGCCAGTACTATAGGGGACAGGGGTTACACTGAAGCTTTCTTT.

The gene calls are TRBV7-3 and TRBJ2-5, with 7 positions matching TRBD1. The CDR3 is 15 amino acids. The ends lost 3 bases at V and 1 base at J; junction bases unmatched: 5. Germline CDR1 and CDR2: SGHTA and FQGTGA. The CDR3 DNA is TGTGCCAGCAGCTTTGGGAACAGGGGCCAAGAGACCCAGTACTTC. It encodes CASSFGNRGQETQYF.

The chain recombines TRBV5-1 with TRBJ2-3, with D possibly TRBD2 on 6 matching bases. Trimming cost V 4 bases and J 1 base, with 13 bases left between them. Germline assignment: CDR1 SGHRS and CDR2 YFSETQ. The CDR3 length is 15 residues. In nucleotides, the CDR3 is TGCGCCAGCAGCCCCCCTACGGGGGGCACAGATACGCAGTATTTT. As protein: CASSPPTGGTDTQYF.

This chain connects TRBV21-1 to TRBJ2-7; the table's D call, TRBD2, was not checked against the DNA. TRBV21-1 is recorded as a pseudogene. CDR3 length: 15 amino acids. The CDR3 nucleotides are TGTGCCAGCAGCTCGAACCGGGACGGGAGCTACGAGCAGTACTTC. Amino acid sequence: CASSSNRDGSYEQYF.

This clone was detected once. The chain combines TRBV5-5 with TRBJ1-6; perhaps TRBD1 as D (5 bases). The CDR3 consists of 14 residues. Trimming removed 0 bases from V and 14 bases from J, with 15 bases in between. Germline loops: CDR1 SGHKS, CDR2 YYEKEE (reference sequence). CDR3 nucleotide sequence: TGTGCCAGCAGCTTGGCCAGGGTTGCTAAGTCCCTCCACTTT. It codes for CASSLARVAKSLHF. The entire variable domain, with the rest obtained from reference TRBV5-5 and TRBJ1-6, is as follows: DAGVTQSPTHLIKTRGQQVTLRCSPISGHKSVSWYQQVLGQGPQFIFQYYEKEERGRGNFPDRFSARQFPNYSSELNVNALLLGDSALYLCASSLARVAKSLHFGNGTRLTVT.

The V and J genes are TRBV19 and TRBJ2-1, with 16 bases aligning to TRBD2. After removal of 2 bases from V and 6 bases from J, the junction contained 13 bases not matched to a gene. Looked up from germline, CDR1 is LNHDA and CDR2 is SQIVND (reference sequence). The CDR3 has 20 residues. In nucleotides, the CDR3 is TGTGCCAGTAGTATACGAGGGACTAGCGGGGGGGCCACCTCTATCAATGAGCAGTTCTTC. Translating gives CASSIRGTSGGATSINEQFF.

The rearrangement links TRBV19 to TRBJ1-6, with 9 bases fitting TRBD1. Losses at the gene ends were 4 bases for V and 0 bases for J; bases not matched to a gene: 7. This CDR3 is built from 18 residues. The germline V gene encodes CDR1 LNHDA and CDR2 SQIVND (reference sequence). The CDR3 spells CASSTTTGGSSYNSPLHF. In DNA form, the CDR3 reads TGTGCCAGTAGTACCACGACAGGGGGAAGCTCCTATAATTCACCCCTCCACTTT. Together with reference TRBV19 and TRBJ1-6, the CDR3 gives the full variable domain: DGGITQSPKYLFRKEGQNVTLSCEQNLNHDAMYWYRQDPGQGLRLIYYSQIVNDFQKGDIAEGYSVSREKKESFPLTVTSAQKNPTAFYLCASSTTTGGSSYNSPLHFGNGTRLTVT.

The V gene is TRBV10-3, the J gene TRBJ1-6; 8 positions match TRBD1. The CDR3 consists of 15 residues. From germline, CDR1 is ENHRY and CDR2 SYGVKD. V shed 6 bases, J shed 0 bases, and the junction held 1 base outside the gene matches. CDR3: CAIRTGDSYNSPLHF. The CDR3 region has the DNA TGTGCCATCAGGACAGGGGACTCCTATAATTCACCCCTCCACTTT.

The chain combines TRBV5-1 with TRBJ1-4, with 12 nucleotides matching TRBD1. CDR1 is SGHRS and CDR2 is YFSETQ in the germline V gene. J gave up 8 bases and V 2 bases, and 7 bases lay outside the gene matches. CDR3 length: 16 residues. The CDR3 DNA is TGCGCCAGCAGCTTCGGGACAGGGGGCGCCTGGGAAAAACTGTTTTTT. As protein: CASSFGTGGAWEKLFF.

The genes are TRBV6-5 and TRBJ1-3; D perhaps matches TRBD1 (6 bases). In germline, CDR1 is MNHEY, CDR2 SVGAGI. Trimming cost V 6 bases and J 2 bases, with 11 bases left between them. This CDR3 region has 14 residues. The CDR3 DNA is TGTGCCAGCAGACCGGACAGCCCTGGAAACACCATATATTTT. Translating gives CASRPDSPGNTIYF.

The chain recombines TRBV5-1 with TRBJ1-4; possibly TRBD1 for D (5 bases). Trimming took 0 bases from V and 7 from J, leaving 7 bases between them. CDR1 is SGHRS and CDR2 is YFSETQ in the germline V gene. This CDR3 is built from 13 residues. CDR3: CASSLGQREKLFF. In nucleotides, the CDR3 is TGCGCCAGCAGCTTGGGACAGCGTGAAAAACTGTTTTTT.

This clone appeared a single time. The gene calls are TRBV2 and TRBJ1-5; 7 bases agree with TRBD1. Unmatched junction bases numbered 7, after V lost 5 bases and J lost 3 bases. The CDR3 totals 15 residues. The V gene's germline CDR1 is SNHLY and CDR2 FYNNEI. As DNA, the CDR3 is TGTGCCAGCAGTCTGCGACAGGGAGACAATCAGCCCCAGCATTTT. This gives the protein CASSLRQGDNQPQHF.

This chain uses TRBV27 with TRBJ2-7, with TRBD1 identical over 10 bases. Germline V gene lookup returns CDR1 MNHEY and CDR2 SMNVEV (reference sequence). The junction had 4 bases not matched to a gene; V was cut back by 5 bases and J by 3 bases. This CDR3 contains 14 residues. This chain's CDR3 is CASSQGQGSYEQYF. CDR3 DNA sequence: TGTGCCAGCAGTCAGGGACAGGGGAGCTACGAGCAGTACTTC.

The rearrangement joins TRBV7-2 to TRBJ2-5; D remains unclear. The V and J ends lost 4 bases and 5 bases respectively, with 14 bases between them. Looked up from germline, CDR1 is SGHTA and CDR2 is FQGNSA. The length of the CDR3 is 14 residues. The CDR3 loop reads CASSSRLLRETQYF. The CDR3 DNA is TGTGCCAGCAGCTCCCGGTTACTACGGGAGACCCAGTACTTC.

The chain recombines TRBV6-2 or TRBV6-3 with TRBJ2-7, with a tentative D call TRBD1 (6 bases). CDR3 length equals 13 residues. Trimming shortened V by 6 bases and J by 2 bases, and 11 bases separated the two germline ends. CDR1 MNHEY and CDR2 SVGEGT come from the germline V gene. The CDR3 DNA sequence: TGTGCCAGCAGCTCGGGACAAACCTACGAGCAGTACTTC. This codes for CASSSGQTYEQYF.

The genes are TRBV12-3 or TRBV12-4 and TRBJ2-4; 10 positions match TRBD2. V trimming: 2 bases; J trimming: 8 bases; junction bases outside the gene matches: 0. This CDR3 contains 13 residues. CDR3 sequence reads: CASSLSGGDIQYF. CDR3 DNA: TGTGCCAGCAGTTTAAGCGGGGGGGACATTCAGTACTTC.

The V call is TRBV12-3 or TRBV12-4, the J call TRBJ1-4; D not certain. V was clipped by 5 bases and J by 5 bases, with 9 bases between them. This CDR3 has 13 amino acids. For the CDR3, the DNA is TGTGCCAGCAGTCGGACTGAGAATGAAAAACTGTTTTTT. Amino acids: CASSRTENEKLFF.

The chain is built from TRBV10-1 and TRBJ1-2, with 7 positions matching TRBD1. Unmatched junction bases numbered 11, after V lost 1 base and J lost 6 bases. The CDR3 is 16 residues long. The germline V gene encodes CDR1 WNHNN and CDR2 SYGVQD (reference sequence). The CDR3 nucleotides are TGCGCCAGCAGTGAGTATAGGGAGGCCCAGGGGGATGGCTACACCTTC. It encodes CASSEYREAQGDGYTF.

V is TRBV18 and J is TRBJ2-7, with D tentatively TRBD1 (6 bases). CDR1 and CDR2 from the germline V gene are KGHSH and LQKENI. This CDR3 has 16 residues. V was pared by 2 bases and J by 1 base, with 15 bases between. The CDR3 loop is CASSPFDGTPSYEQYF. The CDR3 DNA sequence: TGTGCCAGCTCACCATTTGACGGGACACCATCCTACGAGCAGTACTTC.

This chain connects TRBV5-1 to TRBJ2-5, with D possibly TRBD2 on 6 matching bases. V was trimmed by 1 base and J by 3 bases, leaving 16 bases between them. There are 16 residues in the CDR3. CDR1 SGHRS and CDR2 YFSETQ come from the germline V gene. CDR3 in amino acids: CASSLRDFLSKETQYF. In DNA, the CDR3 is TGCGCCAGCAGCTTGAGGGACTTTCTAAGCAAAGAGACCCAGTACTTC. Drawing the rest from reference TRBV5-1 and TRBJ2-5, the complete variable domain is KAGVTQTPRYLIKTRGQQVTLSCSPISGHRSVSWYQQTPGQGLQFLFEYFSETQRNKGNFPGRFSGRQFSNSRSEMNVSTLELGDSALYLCASSLRDFLSKETQYFGPGTRLLVL.

The rearrangement joins TRBV7-2 to TRBJ1-1; 8 bases agree with TRBD1. Germline assignment: CDR1 SGHTA and CDR2 FQGNSA. Trimming removed 7 bases from V and 5 bases from J; junction bases left unmatched: 9. This CDR3 comprises 14 residues. DNA of the CDR3: TGTGCCAGCAACCGGGCGGGACAGGCAACTGAAGCTTTCTTT. Encoded protein: CASNRAGQATEAFF.

V gene TRBV19 combines with J gene TRBJ2-7; 7 bases line up with TRBD2. The V gene end was trimmed by 1 base and the J gene end by 7 bases; junction bases not matched to a gene: 7. The CDR3 runs to 14 residues. The germline V gene has CDR1 LNHDA and CDR2 SQIVND (reference sequence). The CDR3 sequence: CASSIVLGRWEQYF. The CDR3 DNA sequence: TGTGCCAGTAGTATAGTACTCGGGAGGTGGGAGCAGTACTTC.

The V and J genes are TRBV18 and TRBJ2-7; TRBD1 aligns across 7 bases. From germline, CDR1 is KGHSH and CDR2 LQKENI. The V and J ends lost 3 bases and 3 bases, in that order; junction bases with no gene match: 5. The CDR3 length is 14 residues. The chain's CDR3 is CASSPPGQHYEQYF. The DNA of the CDR3 is TGTGCCAGCTCACCCCCGGGACAGCACTACGAGCAGTACTTC. Full variable domain (rest looked up from reference TRBV18 and TRBJ2-7): NAGVMQNPRHLVRRRGQEARLRCSPMKGHSHVYWYRQLPEEGLKFMVYLQKENIIDESGMPKERFSAEFPKEGPSILRIQQVVRGDSAAYFCASSPPGQHYEQYFGPGTRLTVT.

The chain employs TRBV9 and TRBJ2-5, with TRBD2 matching 7 bases. The ends lost 4 bases at V and 5 bases at J; junction bases unmatched: 14. Germline V CDR1 and CDR2: SGDLS, YYNGEE. This CDR3 spans 16 amino acids. CDR3 coding DNA: TGTGCCAGCAGCCCCGGACTAGATCCCGCTTCGGAGACCCAGTACTTC. It codes for CASSPGLDPASETQYF. The entire variable domain, with the rest obtained from reference TRBV9 and TRBJ2-5, is as follows: DSGVTQTPKHLITATGQRVTLRCSPRSGDLSVYWYQQSLDQGLQFLIQYYNGEERAKGNILERFSAQQFPDLHSELNLSSLELGDSALYFCASSPGLDPASETQYFGPGTRLLVL.

The V gene is TRBV7-2, the J gene TRBJ1-1; D not certain. Germline V gene lookup returns CDR1 SGHTA and CDR2 FQGNSA. CDR3 length: 13 residues. Deletions cut 3 bases from V and 5 bases from J, with 10 bases between. In DNA, the CDR3 is TGTGCCAGCAGCTTCGCGGGATTAACTGAAGCTTTCTTT. This translates into CASSFAGLTEAFF. The full variable domain, its missing parts supplied by reference TRBV7-2 and TRBJ1-1, is GAGVSQSPSNKVTEKGKDVELRCDPISGHTALYWYRQSLGQGLEFLIYFQGNSAPDKSGLPSDRFSAERTGGSVSTLTIQRTQQEDSAVYLCASSFAGLTEAFFGQGTRLTVV.

This chain links TRBV7-9 with TRBJ2-5; D not certain. The CDR3 extends over 14 amino acids. Germline V gene sequence: CDR1 SEHNR, CDR2 FQNEAQ (reference sequence). Between the trimmed V and J ends, which lost 2 bases and 2 bases, there was a span of 9 bases. As DNA, the CDR3 is TGTGCCAGCAGCTTATTTGCAGAACAAGAGACCCAGTACTTC. It codes for CASSLFAEQETQYF.